The clone carrying this T cell receptor beta chain has a handful of counts. The antigen is not known. The data are from a study of T-cell reconstitution after alpha-beta-depleted transplantation in children. Using unique molecular identifiers, the investigators prepared the TCRbeta library. MiXCR was run by TCRdb on the PCR reads, yielding one entry per CDR3 protein. The sample lists 250,000 to 400,000 distinct CDR3 sequences, around 25% occurring once. Study outcomes and limitations: Expanded graft clones numbering several hundred reportedly gave rise to alpha-beta T cells about two months after transplant. Day-60 TCRbeta diversity that was high in some patients was derived from surviving recipient T cells and thymic progenitors.

Germline loops: CDR1 ENHRY, CDR2 SYGVKD. The CDR3 is 13 residues long. The V and J ends lost 5 bases and 4 bases respectively, with 8 bases between them. The chain uses TRBV10-3 and TRBJ1-4, with unresolved D. The TCR originated in a male patient aged 10-17 years who had a stem cell transplant for acute lymphoblastic leukemia, so the T cells may come from the graft donor. Sequences were derived from PBMCs, mostly from graft donor cells, sampled 180 days after TCRalphabeta/CD19-depleted stem cell transplant. The CDR3 reads CAISRVFNEKLFF. The CDR3 DNA is TGTGCCATCAGTCGCGTGTTTAATGAAAAACTGTTTTTT.